These 27 T cell receptor beta chains came from one sample sequenced in a study of T cells after somatic rescue of genetic block. Using immunoSEQ multiplex PCR, the repertoire was profiled, and TCRdb retains in-frame clones only, with some absent. The table lists 45,000 to 70,000 clones, roughly 96% of them singletons. The sample was peripheral blood mononuclear cells (PBMCs). The receptors here all came from a child less than two years old.

The chain joins TRBV19 to TRBJ1-2, with unresolved D. This CDR3 is built from 11 residues. The germline CDR1 and CDR2 sequences are LNHDA and SQIVND (reference sequence). V was trimmed by 5 bases and J by 8 bases, leaving 9 bases between them. CDR3 sequence (DNA): TGTGCCAGTAGTCTGCACAGCGGCTACACCTTC. Translating it yields CASSLHSGYTF.

The J gene is TRBJ2-7, the V gene TRBV11-2, with D perhaps matching TRBD2 (5 bases). Trimming pared 0 bases from V and 5 bases from J, leaving 14 bases between. The germline gives CDR1 SGHAT, CDR2 FQNNGV. The CDR3 loop spans 15 amino acids. The CDR3: CASSLERGKRHEQYF. CDR3 sequence (DNA): TGTGCCAGCAGCTTAGAACGGGGAAAGCGCCACGAGCAGTACTTC.

The genes are TRBV30 and TRBJ1-2; no firm D call. V was shortened by 1 base and J by 8 bases, with 11 bases between the two germline ends. From germline, CDR1 is GTSNPN and CDR2 SVGIG (reference sequence). The CDR3 spans 12 residues. DNA of the CDR3: TGTGCCTGGAGTGCGTGGTTGGGGGGCTACACCTTC. It is translated as CAWSAWLGGYTF.

The chain uses TRBV27 and TRBJ2-7, with TRBD2 as a possible D gene (5 bases). Germline CDR1 and CDR2: MNHEY and SMNVEV (reference sequence). V was pared by 6 bases and J by 1 base, with 10 bases between. This CDR3 comprises 13 residues. CDR3: CASSLRTSYEQYF. The DNA of the CDR3 is TGTGCCAGCAGCCTTCGGACTTCCTACGAGCAGTACTTC.

The chain carries TRBV5-6 and TRBJ1-4; D not certain. The germline CDR1 and CDR2 sequences are SGHDT and YYEEEE. Trimming took off 3 bases at V and 7 bases at J, with 13 bases between the two ends. CDR3 length: 14 amino acids. The CDR3 DNA is TGTGCCAGCAGCTCTTTCGGACGGTTTGAAAAACTGTTTTTT. Its translation is CASSSFGRFEKLFF.

V usage is TRBV6-5 and J usage is TRBJ1-2; D is possibly TRBD1 (5 bases). Trimming stripped 6 bases from V and 4 bases from J, with 9 bases between. Germline CDR1 and CDR2: MNHEY and SVGAGI. This CDR3 contains 12 residues. CDR3 nucleotides: TGTGCCAGCAGCAGGGCAAGCTATGGCTACACCTTC. Its protein is CASSRASYGYTF.

This clone appeared once. V gene TRBV27 combines with J gene TRBJ2-1; tentatively, D is TRBD2 (6 bases). The CDR3 has 15 amino acids. The ends were cut back, 0 bases at V and 7 bases at J, with 13 bases in the middle. Germline assignment: CDR1 MNHEY and CDR2 SMNVEV (reference sequence). The CDR3 nucleotides are TGTGCCAGCAGTTTATCCCCGGGGAGCGGGAATGAGCAGTTCTTC. Its translation: CASSLSPGSGNEQFF.

V is TRBV9 and J is TRBJ2-7; D gene unclear. The CDR3 is made up of 14 amino acids. CDR1 SGDLS and CDR2 YYNGEE come from the germline V gene. The ends were cut back, 0 bases at V and 2 bases at J, with 9 bases in the middle. CDR3 in amino acids: CASSVDATTYEQYF. The CDR3 coding sequence is TGTGCCAGCAGCGTAGACGCGACAACCTACGAGCAGTACTTC.

The chain carries TRBV25-1 and TRBJ1-2, with D unclear. There are 13 residues in the CDR3. Trimming cost V 0 bases and J 1 base, with 3 bases left between them. Per germline, CDR1 MGHDK and CDR2 SYGVNS. CDR3 residues: CASSEYNNYGYTF. CDR3 nucleotides: TGTGCCAGCAGTGAATACAATAACTATGGCTACACCTTC.

V and J are TRBV11-2 and TRBJ2-1, with 10 bases identical to TRBD2. Per the germline V gene, CDR1 is SGHAT and CDR2 is FQNNGV. The CDR3 sequence is 15 residues long. The V and J ends lost 1 base and 4 bases, in that order; junction bases with no gene match: 1. The CDR3 loop reads CASSLASGSYNEQFF. CDR3 in DNA: TGTGCCAGCAGCTTAGCTAGCGGGAGTTACAATGAGCAGTTCTTC.

V gene TRBV27 combines with J gene TRBJ1-2; TRBD1 matches 8 bases. V was pared by 6 bases and J by 5 bases, with 2 bases of the junction left unmatched. Germline V CDR1 and CDR2: MNHEY, SMNVEV (reference sequence). The CDR3 runs 12 residues. The CDR3 loop is CASRRTGYGYTF. The CDR3, as DNA: TGTGCCAGCAGACGGACAGGGTATGGCTACACCTTC.

V and J are TRBV5-1 and TRBJ2-4; D not resolved. V was shortened by 6 bases and J by 0 bases, with 13 bases between the two germline ends. The germline gives CDR1 SGHRS, CDR2 YFSETQ. The CDR3 is 15 amino acids. In DNA form, the CDR3 reads TGCGCCAGCAACGAAGACGGATTAGCCAAAAACATTCAGTACTTC. It specifies CASNEDGLAKNIQYF.

The rearrangement uses TRBV5-1 and TRBJ2-5; the match to TRBD2 covers 8 bases. The CDR3 sequence is 17 residues long. CDR1 and CDR2 (germline): SGHRS, YFSETQ. V was clipped by 0 bases and J by 1 base; unmatched bases: 8. The CDR3 sequence: CASSLGVSGKPQETQYF. The CDR3 region has the DNA TGCGCCAGCAGCTTGGGGGTTAGCGGGAAACCCCAAGAGACCCAGTACTTC.

The CDR3 loop reads CASSWTSSYEQYF. CDR3 bases: TGTGCCAGCAGCTGGACTAGCTCCTACGAGCAGTACTTC. This rearrangement joins TRBV11-1 to TRBJ2-7; 7 nucleotides line up with TRBD2. The CDR3 extends over 13 amino acids. Germline values: CDR1 SGHAT, CDR2 FQDESV (reference sequence). V was pared by 4 bases and J by 0 bases, with 0 bases of the junction left unmatched.

The J gene is TRBJ2-7, the V gene TRBV4-1, with D uncertain. This CDR3 contains 14 residues. V was pared by 0 bases and J by 0 bases, with 6 bases between. Germline CDR1 and CDR2: MGHRA and YSYEKL. The CDR3 loop reads CASSQDSLSYEQYF. CDR3 nucleotides: TGCGCCAGCAGCCAAGATAGCCTCTCCTACGAGCAGTACTTC.

The chain recombines TRBV5-6 with TRBJ2-3; the D gene is possibly TRBD2 (6 bases). Germline CDR1 is SGHDT and CDR2 is YYEEEE. There are 12 residues in the CDR3. Trimming removed 4 bases from V and 7 bases from J, with 10 bases in between. The CDR3 DNA reads TGTGCCAGCAGCGTACTAGCTTATACGCAGTATTTT. This codes for CASSVLAYTQYF.

The rearrangement uses TRBV10-3 and TRBJ2-1; 8 nucleotides match TRBD1. Germline values: CDR1 ENHRY, CDR2 SYGVKD. The CDR3 loop spans 16 amino acids. The junction had 2 bases not matched to a gene; V was cut back by 1 base and J by 0 bases. This chain's CDR3 is CAISEWDRSSYNEQFF. In DNA, the CDR3 is TGTGCCATCAGTGAGTGGGACAGGAGCTCCTACAATGAGCAGTTCTTC.

This chain joins TRBV4-2 and TRBJ2-5; TRBD2 matches 10 bases. The germline CDR1 and CDR2 sequences are LGHNA and YNFKEQ. Losses at the gene ends were 2 bases for V and 2 bases for J; bases not matched to a gene: 8. The CDR3 has 17 residues. Here the CDR3 DNA reads TGTGCCAGCAGCCAAAGTGATTGGACTAGCGGACAAGAGACCCAGTACTTC. Amino acids: CASSQSDWTSGQETQYF.

V is TRBV28 and J is TRBJ2-1, with D hard to call. V lost 3 bases to trimming and J lost 10 bases, with 7 bases between them. Germline values: CDR1 MDHEN, CDR2 SYDVKM. The CDR3 is 11 residues long. The CDR3 DNA reads as TGTGCCAGCAGTTTTTTTCAGGAGCAGTTCTTC. Translated, it gives CASSFFQEQFF.

The V and J genes are TRBV28 and TRBJ2-5, with 10 bases lining up with TRBD2. Germline lookup yields CDR1 MDHEN and CDR2 SYDVKM. The ends lost 4 bases at V and 1 base at J; junction bases unmatched: 6. The CDR3 has 16 amino acids. The CDR3 nucleotides read TGTGCCAGCAGTTCTCGACTAGCGGGTCGCCAAGAGACCCAGTACTTC. The encoded protein is CASSSRLAGRQETQYF. The whole variable domain, filled in from reference TRBV28 and TRBJ2-5, reads DVKVTQSSRYLVKRTGEKVFLECVQDMDHENMFWYRQDPGLGLRLIYFSYDVKMKEKGDIPEGYSVSREKKERFSLILESASTNQTSMYLCASSSRLAGRQETQYFGPGTRLLVL.

This chain connects TRBV27 to TRBJ2-7; D ambiguous. Trimming took off 0 bases at V and 3 bases at J, with 6 bases between the two ends. CDR3 size: 13 residues. Germline assignment: CDR1 MNHEY and CDR2 SMNVEV (reference sequence). The CDR3 reads CASSLSPYYEQYF. The CDR3 coding sequence is TGTGCCAGCAGTTTATCCCCCTACTACGAGCAGTACTTC.

The chain links TRBV5-1 to TRBJ1-4; D is unresolved. The V end lost 1 base, the J end lost 2 bases, and 6 bases lay between the germline ends. From germline, CDR1 is SGHRS and CDR2 YFSETQ. The CDR3 length is 14 residues. The CDR3 loop reads CASSLTVTNEKLFF. In DNA, the CDR3 is TGCGCCAGCAGCTTGACGGTGACTAATGAAAAACTGTTTTTT.

This clone came up once. The chain is built from TRBV5-1 and TRBJ2-3; TRBD2 is a possible D gene (5 bases). V lost 4 bases to trimming and J lost 0 bases, with 9 bases between them. CDR3 length: 14 residues. Germline CDR1 reads SGHRS; CDR2 reads YFSETQ. In nucleotides, the CDR3 is TGCGCCAGCAGCGGAGGTACTAGCACAGATACGCAGTATTTT. It translates to CASSGGTSTDTQYF. Based on the CDR3 plus reference TRBV5-1 and TRBJ2-3, the full variable domain is KAGVTQTPRYLIKTRGQQVTLSCSPISGHRSVSWYQQTPGQGLQFLFEYFSETQRNKGNFPGRFSGRQFSNSRSEMNVSTLELGDSALYLCASSGGTSTDTQYFGPGTRLTVL.

The V call is TRBV10-3, the J call TRBJ1-1; 8 bases align to TRBD1. The length of the CDR3 is 17 residues. Losses at the gene ends were 6 bases for V and 7 bases for J; bases not matched to a gene: 19. The germline CDR1 and CDR2 sequences are ENHRY and SYGVKD. The CDR3 spells CAIRPQGAITGDVEAFF. The CDR3 region has the DNA TGTGCCATCAGGCCGCAGGGGGCGATTACGGGGGATGTTGAAGCTTTCTTT.

The chain employs TRBV18 and TRBJ2-1, with D unclear. The CDR3 spans 16 residues. Germline V gives CDR1 KGHSH, CDR2 LQKENI. Deletions cut 3 bases from V and 0 bases from J, with 12 bases between. The CDR3 DNA reads TGTGCCAGCTCACCCCCCGCCCTAAGCTCCTACAATGAGCAGTTCTTC. Protein product: CASSPPALSSYNEQFF.

The V call is TRBV7-2, the J call TRBJ2-3; 9 bases map to TRBD2. Germline V CDR1 and CDR2: SGHTA, FQGNSA. The CDR3 is made up of 16 amino acids. Germline trimming cut 2 bases from V and 3 bases from J; bases unmatched to any gene: 6. Written as DNA, the CDR3 is TGTGCCAGCAGCTTATTTAGCGGGAGAATTACAGATACGCAGTATTTT. Protein sequence: CASSLFSGRITDTQYF.

The gene calls are TRBV5-8 and TRBJ2-7, with 7 bases identical to TRBD1. The CDR3 is 17 amino acids. V was pared by 2 bases and J by 0 bases, with 11 bases of the junction left unmatched. CDR1 and CDR2 from the germline V gene are SGHTS and YDEGEE. The CDR3 protein is CASSLPLQGKGSYEQYF. The CDR3 DNA is TGTGCCAGCAGCTTACCCCTACAGGGGAAGGGCTCCTACGAGCAGTACTTC. The entire variable domain, with the rest obtained from reference TRBV5-8 and TRBJ2-7, is as follows: EAGVTQSPTHLIKTRGQQATLRCSPISGHTSVYWYQQALGLGLQFLLWYDEGEERNRGNFPPRFSGRQFPNYSSELNVNALELEDSALYLCASSLPLQGKGSYEQYFGPGTRLTVT.